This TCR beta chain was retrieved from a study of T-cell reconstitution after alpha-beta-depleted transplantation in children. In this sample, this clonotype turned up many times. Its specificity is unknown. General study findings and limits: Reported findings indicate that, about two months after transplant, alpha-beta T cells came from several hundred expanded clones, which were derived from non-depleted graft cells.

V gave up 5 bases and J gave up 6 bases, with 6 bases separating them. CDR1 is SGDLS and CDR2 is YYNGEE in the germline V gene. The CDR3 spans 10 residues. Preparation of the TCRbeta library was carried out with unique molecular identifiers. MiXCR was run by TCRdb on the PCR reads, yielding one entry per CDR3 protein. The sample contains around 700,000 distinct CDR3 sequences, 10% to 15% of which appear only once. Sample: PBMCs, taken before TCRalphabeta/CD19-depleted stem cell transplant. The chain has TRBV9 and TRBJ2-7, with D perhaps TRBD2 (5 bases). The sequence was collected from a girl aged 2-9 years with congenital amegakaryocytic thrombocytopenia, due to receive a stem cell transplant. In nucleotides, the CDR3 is TGTGCCAGCAGACTAGGCGAGCAGTACTTC. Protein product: CASRLGEQYF.